The next 22 T cell receptor beta chains were all read from a single sample in a study of CD8 T cells in ankylosing spondylitis. Their antigens remain unidentified. Overall study findings and caveats: What appeared characteristic of ankylosing spondylitis blood was a TCR beta motif of several highly homologous variants.

TCRdb recomputed calls from the 5' RACE reads with MiXCR, one row per CDR3 protein. The sample contains 800,000 to 900,000 distinct CDR3 sequences, about an eighth of which appear only once. Specimen: blood, either unsorted or a sorted T cell fraction (not recorded which). These TCRs come from a male donor with ankylosing spondylitis.

In this sample, this clonotype turned up many times. This chain joins TRBV6-5 and TRBJ2-5; 7 nucleotides line up with TRBD2. Germline lookup yields CDR1 MNHEY and CDR2 SVGAGI. This CDR3 contains 13 residues. After removal of 4 bases from V and 9 bases from J, the junction contained 8 bases not matched to a gene. The CDR3 DNA sequence: TGTGCCAGCAGTTGGGGGGGGACGTCGGCCCAGTACTTC. Translating it yields CASSWGGTSAQYF.

This clonotype was seen many times. The gene calls are TRBV21-1 and TRBJ2-1; the table's D call of TRBD2 was not tested on the DNA. TRBV21-1 is annotated as a pseudogene. This CDR3 spans 16 amino acids. CDR3 protein: CASSTHIAFSCNEQFF. CDR3 in DNA: TGTGCCAGCAGCACCCACATAGCGTTTAGCTGCAATGAGCAGTTCTTC.

The rearrangement uses TRBV12-3 or TRBV12-4 and TRBJ2-1, with 8 bases identical to TRBD1. V shed 6 bases and J 8 bases; nucleotides not matched to a gene: 12. The CDR3 covers 15 residues. CDR3 in DNA: TGTGCCAGCAGCGCCTACTTGACAGGGGAGGATGAGCAGTTCTTC. Translating it yields CASSAYLTGEDEQFF.

This clonotype was observed a handful of times. The chain combines TRBV20-1 with TRBJ1-4; D remains ambiguous. From germline, CDR1 is DFQATT and CDR2 SNEGSKA (reference sequence). The ends were cut back, 5 bases at V and 2 bases at J, with 9 bases in the middle. This CDR3 has 13 residues. This CDR3 reads CSASLGTNEKLFF. DNA for the CDR3: TGCAGTGCTTCTCTGGGGACTAATGAAAAACTGTTTTTT.

The rearrangement links TRBV20-1 to TRBJ2-1, with unresolved D. The CDR3 consists of 14 residues. Germline V gene data show CDR1 as DFQATT and CDR2 as SNEGSKA (reference sequence). Trimming took off 5 bases at V and 6 bases at J, with 17 bases between the two ends. This chain's CDR3 is CSAQYSRVPNEQFF. CDR3 in DNA: TGCAGTGCTCAGTACTCAAGGGTTCCCAATGAGCAGTTCTTC.

The chain links TRBV9 to TRBJ2-1; D is uncertain. This CDR3 region has 15 residues. The germline V gene encodes CDR1 SGDLS and CDR2 YYNGEE. Trimming left V 0 bases short and J 6 bases short, with 13 bases between. CDR3 nucleotides: TGTGCCAGCAGCGTAGGCCCACCCCTTTTCAATGAGCAGTTCTTC. Translation gives CASSVGPPLFNEQFF.

The chain recombines TRBV7-8 with TRBJ2-1; D is uncertain. The CDR3 is 18 residues long. Trimming removed 0 bases from V and 3 bases from J, with 18 bases in between. The germline V gene has CDR1 SGHVS and CDR2 FQNEAQ. CDR3 coding DNA: TGTGCCAGCAGCTTAGCATTCGGCGCGGCCGTAAACTACAATGAGCAGTTCTTC. Protein sequence: CASSLAFGAAVNYNEQFF.

The chain couples TRBV29-1 to TRBJ1-4, with D unclear. CDR3 length: 12 residues. Germline V gene sequence: CDR1 SQVTM, CDR2 ANQGSEA. Trimming pared 3 bases from V and 5 bases from J, leaving 7 bases between. In DNA, the CDR3 is TGCAGCGTTGACCCCGGGAATGAAAAACTGTTTTTT. It codes for CSVDPGNEKLFF.

In this sample, this clonotype turned up many times. The chain links TRBV18 to TRBJ1-2; D is ambiguous. Trimming removed 3 bases at V and 2 bases at J, with 7 bases between. CDR1 and CDR2 from the germline V gene are KGHSH and LQKENI. The CDR3 sequence is 13 residues long. The CDR3 nucleotides are TGTGCCAGCTCACCGGAACAGAACTATGGCTACACCTTC. Protein sequence: CASSPEQNYGYTF.

A few counts support this clonotype. The chain uses TRBV7-8 and TRBJ2-1; the match to TRBD1 covers 8 bases. V lost 2 bases and J lost 3; bases outside the gene matches: 6. The CDR3 loop spans 16 amino acids. Germline V CDR1 and CDR2: SGHVS, FQNEAQ. CDR3 sequence (DNA): TGTGCCAGCAGCTTAATGGGACAGGTCTTCTACAATGAGCAGTTCTTC. Its translation is CASSLMGQVFYNEQFF.

Only a few counts were recorded for this clonotype. The chain is built from TRBV29-1 and TRBJ1-1; D ambiguous. The CDR3 runs 15 residues. Trimming removed 7 bases from V and 0 bases from J, with 18 bases in between. Germline loops: CDR1 SQVTM, CDR2 ANQGSEA. This chain's CDR3 is CSAEGTDTMNTEAFF. The CDR3 DNA reads as TGCAGCGCTGAGGGCACCGACACAATGAACACTGAAGCTTTCTTT.

This clonotype was counted a few times. V gene TRBV10-3 combines with J gene TRBJ1-5; D is possibly TRBD1 (5 bases). Per germline, CDR1 ENHRY and CDR2 SYGVKD. This CDR3 comprises 13 residues. V lost 10 bases to trimming and J lost 4 bases, with 14 bases between them. Here the CDR3 reads CATRDGGNQPQHF. The CDR3 nucleotides read TGTGCCACCCGGGACGGAGGGAATCAGCCCCAGCATTTT.

This clonotype has just a few counts. This rearrangement joins TRBV20-1 to TRBJ2-5; the D is unclear. The CDR3 loop spans 13 amino acids. Germline loops: CDR1 DFQATT, CDR2 SNEGSKA (reference sequence). V lost 6 bases, J lost 4 bases, and 15 bases lay in between. CDR3 in DNA: TGCAGTGCCAGTCCGGCGGCGGCAGAGACCCAGTACTTC. Protein sequence: CSASPAAAETQYF.

The chain recombines TRBV4-2 with TRBJ2-5; D is uncertain. The germline CDR1 and CDR2 sequences are LGHNA and YNFKEQ. Between the trimmed V and J ends, which lost 0 bases and 1 base, there was a span of 9 bases. There are 15 residues in the CDR3. The CDR3 DNA is TGTGCCAGCAGCCAAGAGAGCCACCCCCAAGAGACCCAGTACTTC. Translated: CASSQESHPQETQYF.

This clonotype showed up many times. V gene TRBV7-2 combines with J gene TRBJ1-2; tentative D call: TRBD1 (5 bases). V was pared by 0 bases and J by 3 bases, with 11 bases between. There are 15 residues in the CDR3. CDR1 is SGHTA, CDR2 FQGNSA, per germline. The DNA for the CDR3 is TGTGCCAGCAGCTTAGCGACAGAGGCGCACTATGGCTACACCTTC. It is translated as CASSLATEAHYGYTF.

This chain connects TRBV25-1 to TRBJ1-2; D not certain. CDR3 length: 14 residues. CDR1 and CDR2 from the germline V gene are MGHDK and SYGVNS. Trimming removed 2 bases from V and 0 bases from J, with 7 bases in between. CDR3 DNA: TGTGCCAGCAGTGAAGCAGCTCCTAACTATGGCTACACCTTC. It is translated as CASSEAAPNYGYTF.

This clonotype was seen many times. The V and J genes are TRBV20-1 and TRBJ2-3, with 7 bases aligning to TRBD2. Germline loops: CDR1 DFQATT, CDR2 SNEGSKA (reference sequence). With V trimmed by 2 bases and J by 3 bases, 5 bases remained unmatched. There are 14 residues in the CDR3. CDR3 nucleotide sequence: TGCAGTGCTAGAAGAGCGGGGCCGACAGATACGCAGTATTTT. The encoded protein is CSARRAGPTDTQYF.

This clonotype was observed a few times. V usage is TRBV20-1 and J usage is TRBJ1-2; tentative D call: TRBD1 (5 bases). V was trimmed by 4 bases and J by 3 bases, leaving 9 bases between them. CDR1 is DFQATT, CDR2 SNEGSKA, per germline (reference sequence). The CDR3 is 12 amino acids. The CDR3 reads CSAIRGDYGYTF. Here the CDR3 DNA reads TGCAGTGCTATACGGGGGGACTATGGCTACACCTTC.

The chain joins TRBV5-1 to TRBJ2-3, with 8 bases lining up with TRBD2. The CDR3 is 15 residues long. V lost 4 bases to trimming and J lost 1 base; unmatched junction nucleotides: 5. Per germline, CDR1 SGHRS and CDR2 YFSETQ. CDR3: CASSTGTSRTDTQYF. CDR3 nucleotide sequence: TGCGCCAGCAGCACCGGGACTAGTCGCACAGATACGCAGTATTTT.

The chain joins TRBV29-1 to TRBJ2-7, with 9 nucleotides matching TRBD2. The junction had 4 bases not matched to a gene; V was cut back by 2 bases and J by 2 bases. Germline values: CDR1 SQVTM, CDR2 ANQGSEA. CDR3 length: 14 residues. As DNA, the CDR3 is TGCAGCGTTGAATCACGCGGGGGGGCCTACGAGCAGTACTTC. Its protein is CSVESRGGAYEQYF.

The chain combines TRBV20-1 with TRBJ1-1; D gene unclear. The CDR3 totals 13 residues. V lost 3 bases and J lost 0, with 8 bases in between. Looked up from germline, CDR1 is DFQATT and CDR2 is SNEGSKA (reference sequence). The CDR3 DNA is TGCAGTGCTAGCGCGGACCTGAACACTGAAGCTTTCTTT. Translation gives CSASADLNTEAFF.

This clonotype has a handful of counts. CDR3 nucleotide sequence: TGTGCCAGCAGCCAGAATTCGGCAGGGGTCCCCTACGAGCAGTACTTC. It translates to CASSQNSAGVPYEQYF. The chain uses TRBV3-1 and TRBJ2-7; D is perhaps TRBD1 (6 bases). The germline V gene has CDR1 LGHDT and CDR2 YNNKEL (reference sequence). The CDR3 is made up of 16 amino acids. The V end lost 3 bases, the J end lost 2 bases, and 17 bases lay between the germline ends.